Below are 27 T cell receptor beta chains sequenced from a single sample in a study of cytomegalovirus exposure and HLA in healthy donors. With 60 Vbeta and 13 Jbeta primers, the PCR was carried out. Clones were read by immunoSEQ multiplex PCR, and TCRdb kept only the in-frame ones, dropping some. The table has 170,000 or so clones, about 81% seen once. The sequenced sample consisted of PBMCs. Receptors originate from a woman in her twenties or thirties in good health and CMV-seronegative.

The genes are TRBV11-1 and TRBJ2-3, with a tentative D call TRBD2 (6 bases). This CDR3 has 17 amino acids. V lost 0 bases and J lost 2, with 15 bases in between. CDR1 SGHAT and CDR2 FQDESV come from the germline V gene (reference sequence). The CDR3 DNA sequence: TGTGCCAGCAGCTTAGCGGGACTCCCGTTCCCCACAGATACGCAGTATTTT. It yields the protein CASSLAGLPFPTDTQYF. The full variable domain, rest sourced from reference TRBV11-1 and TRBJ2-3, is EAEVAQSPRYKITEKSQAVAFWCDPISGHATLYWYRQILGQGPELLVQFQDESVVDDSQLPKDRFSAERLKGVDSTLKIQPAELGDSAMYLCASSLAGLPFPTDTQYFGPGTRLTVL.

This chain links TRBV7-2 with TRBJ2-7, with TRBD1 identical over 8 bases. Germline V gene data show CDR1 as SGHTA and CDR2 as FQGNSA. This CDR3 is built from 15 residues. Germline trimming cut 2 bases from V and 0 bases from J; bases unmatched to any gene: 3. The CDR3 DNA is TGTGCCAGCAGCTTACAGGGGGCTGGCTCCTACGAGCAGTACTTC. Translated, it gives CASSLQGAGSYEQYF.

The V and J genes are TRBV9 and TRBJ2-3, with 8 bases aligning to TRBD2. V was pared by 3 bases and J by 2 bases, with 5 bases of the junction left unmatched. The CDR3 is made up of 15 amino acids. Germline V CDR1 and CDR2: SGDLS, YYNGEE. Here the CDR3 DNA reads TGTGCCAGCAGCGGCTATAGCGGGACCACAGATACGCAGTATTTT. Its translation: CASSGYSGTTDTQYF.

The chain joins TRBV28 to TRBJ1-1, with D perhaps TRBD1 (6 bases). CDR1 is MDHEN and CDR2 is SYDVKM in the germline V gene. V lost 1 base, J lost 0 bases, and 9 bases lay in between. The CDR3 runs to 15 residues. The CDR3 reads CASSLSTGLNTEAFF. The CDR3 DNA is TGTGCCAGCAGTTTATCGACAGGTTTGAACACTGAAGCTTTCTTT.

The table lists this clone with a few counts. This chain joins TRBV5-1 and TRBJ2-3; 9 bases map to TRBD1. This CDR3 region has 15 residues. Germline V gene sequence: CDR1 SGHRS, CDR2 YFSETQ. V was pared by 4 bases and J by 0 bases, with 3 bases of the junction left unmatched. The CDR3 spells CASSDRGGSTDTQYF. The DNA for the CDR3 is TGCGCCAGCAGCGACAGGGGGGGGAGCACAGATACGCAGTATTTT.

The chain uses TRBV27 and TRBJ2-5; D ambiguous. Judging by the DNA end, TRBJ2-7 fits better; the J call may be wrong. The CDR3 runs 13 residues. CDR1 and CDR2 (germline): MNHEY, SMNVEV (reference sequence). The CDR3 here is CASSPTLSYEQYF. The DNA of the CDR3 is TGTGCCAGCAGTCCCACCCTTAGCTACGAGCAGTACTTC.

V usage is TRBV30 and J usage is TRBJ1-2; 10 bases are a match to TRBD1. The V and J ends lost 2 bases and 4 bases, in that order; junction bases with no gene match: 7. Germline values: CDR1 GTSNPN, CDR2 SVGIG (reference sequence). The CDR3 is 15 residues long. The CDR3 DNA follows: TGTGCCTGGAGTCACGGACAGGGGGGGACCTATGGCTACACCTTC. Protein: CAWSHGQGGTYGYTF.

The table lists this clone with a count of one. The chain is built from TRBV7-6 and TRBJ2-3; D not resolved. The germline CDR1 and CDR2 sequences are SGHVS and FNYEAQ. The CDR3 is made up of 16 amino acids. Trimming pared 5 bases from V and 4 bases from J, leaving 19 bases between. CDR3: CASSTTARYLADTQYF. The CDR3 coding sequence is TGTGCCAGCAGCACAACGGCGAGGTACCTGGCAGATACGCAGTATTTT.

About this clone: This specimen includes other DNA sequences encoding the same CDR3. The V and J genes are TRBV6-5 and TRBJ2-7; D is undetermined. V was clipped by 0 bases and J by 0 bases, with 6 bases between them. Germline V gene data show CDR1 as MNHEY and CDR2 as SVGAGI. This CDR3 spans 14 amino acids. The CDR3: CASSYSGGSYEQYF. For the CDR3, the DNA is TGTGCCAGCAGTTACTCTGGCGGCTCCTACGAGCAGTACTTC.

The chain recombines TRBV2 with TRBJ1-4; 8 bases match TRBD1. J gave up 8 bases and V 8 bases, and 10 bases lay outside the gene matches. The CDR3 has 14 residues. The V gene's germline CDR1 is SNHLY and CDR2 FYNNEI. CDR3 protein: CASDSQGGEEKLFF. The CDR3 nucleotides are TGTGCCAGCGACTCACAGGGGGGTGAGGAAAAACTGTTTTTT.

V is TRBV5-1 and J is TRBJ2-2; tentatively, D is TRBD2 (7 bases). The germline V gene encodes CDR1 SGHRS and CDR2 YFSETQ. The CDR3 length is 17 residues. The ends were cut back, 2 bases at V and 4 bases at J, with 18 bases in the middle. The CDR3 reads CASSFTGGSRGTGELFF. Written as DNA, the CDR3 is TGCGCCAGCAGCTTTACGGGGGGCTCTCGGGGCACCGGGGAGCTGTTTTTT.

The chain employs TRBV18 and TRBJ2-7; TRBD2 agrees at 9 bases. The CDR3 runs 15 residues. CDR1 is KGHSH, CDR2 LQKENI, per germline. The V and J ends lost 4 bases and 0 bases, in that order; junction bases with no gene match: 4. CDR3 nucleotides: TGTGCCAGCTCACTGAGACTAGCGGACTCCTACGAGCAGTACTTC. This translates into CASSLRLADSYEQYF.

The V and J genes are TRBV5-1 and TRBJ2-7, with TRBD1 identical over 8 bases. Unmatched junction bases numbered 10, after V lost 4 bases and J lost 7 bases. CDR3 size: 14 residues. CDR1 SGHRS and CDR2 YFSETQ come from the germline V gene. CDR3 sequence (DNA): TGCGCCAGCAGCACAGGACAGGGTGTGTGGGAGCAGTACTTC. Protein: CASSTGQGVWEQYF.

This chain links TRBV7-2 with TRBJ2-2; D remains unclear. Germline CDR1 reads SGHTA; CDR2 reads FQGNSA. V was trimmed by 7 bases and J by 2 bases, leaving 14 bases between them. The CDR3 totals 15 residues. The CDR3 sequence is CASKAAAYNTGELFF. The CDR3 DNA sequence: TGTGCCAGCAAGGCCGCGGCTTACAACACCGGGGAGCTGTTTTTT.

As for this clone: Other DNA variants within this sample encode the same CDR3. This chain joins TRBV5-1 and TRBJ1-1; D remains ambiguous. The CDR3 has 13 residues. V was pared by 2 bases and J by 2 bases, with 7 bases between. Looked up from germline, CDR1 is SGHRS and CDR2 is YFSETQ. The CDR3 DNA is TGCGCCAGCAGCTTAGCTCTTAACACTGAAGCTTTCTTT. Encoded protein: CASSLALNTEAFF.

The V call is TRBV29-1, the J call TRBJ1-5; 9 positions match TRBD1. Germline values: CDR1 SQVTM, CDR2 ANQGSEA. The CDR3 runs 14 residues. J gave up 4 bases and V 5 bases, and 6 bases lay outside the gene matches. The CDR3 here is CSVTTGGLNQPQHF. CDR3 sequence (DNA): TGCAGCGTTACGACAGGGGGTTTGAATCAGCCCCAGCATTTT.

CDR3 DNA: TGTGCCTGGTCCCAGAGGGGACAGGGGGCGAAGAATAATTCACCCCTCCACTTT. It codes for CAWSQRGQGAKNNSPLHF. The chain carries TRBV30 and TRBJ1-6; TRBD1 agrees at 12 bases. The CDR3 loop spans 18 amino acids. The J segment lost 5 bases and the V segment lost 5 bases, leaving 13 bases of the junction unmatched. Germline lookup yields CDR1 GTSNPN and CDR2 SVGIG (reference sequence). The whole variable domain, filled in from reference TRBV30 and TRBJ1-6, reads SQTIHQWPATLVQPVGSPLSLECTVEGTSNPNLYWYRQAAGRGLQLLFYSVGIGQISSEVPQNLSASRPQDRQFILSSKKLLLSDSGFYLCAWSQRGQGAKNNSPLHFGNGTRLTVT.

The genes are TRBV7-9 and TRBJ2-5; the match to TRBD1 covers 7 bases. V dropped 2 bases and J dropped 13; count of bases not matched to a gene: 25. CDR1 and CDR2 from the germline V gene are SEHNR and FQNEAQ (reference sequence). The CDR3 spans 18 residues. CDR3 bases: TGTGCCAGCAGCTTATTACTCGGCCGAGACAGGGCCCTCAACGTCGGGTACTTC. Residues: CASSLLLGRDRALNVGYF.

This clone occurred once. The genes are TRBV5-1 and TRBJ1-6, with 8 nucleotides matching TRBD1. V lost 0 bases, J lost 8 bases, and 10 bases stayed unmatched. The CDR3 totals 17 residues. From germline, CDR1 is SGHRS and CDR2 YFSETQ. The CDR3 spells CASSLGSGGVVDSPLHF. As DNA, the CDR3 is TGCGCCAGCAGCTTGGGTTCAGGGGGCGTTGTCGATTCACCCCTCCACTTT.

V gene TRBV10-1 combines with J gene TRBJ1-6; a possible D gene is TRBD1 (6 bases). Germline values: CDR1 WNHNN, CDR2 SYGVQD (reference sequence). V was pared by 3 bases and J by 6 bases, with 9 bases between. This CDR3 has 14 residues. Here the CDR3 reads CASSERTANSPLHF. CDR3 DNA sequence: TGCGCCAGCAGTGAAAGGACAGCTAATTCACCCCTCCACTTT.

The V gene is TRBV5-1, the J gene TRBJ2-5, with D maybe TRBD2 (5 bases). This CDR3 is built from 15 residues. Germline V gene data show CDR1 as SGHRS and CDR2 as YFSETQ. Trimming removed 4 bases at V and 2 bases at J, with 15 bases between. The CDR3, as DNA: TGCGCCAGCAGCAAGGACGGGAACCCGCAAGAGACCCAGTACTTC. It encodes CASSKDGNPQETQYF.

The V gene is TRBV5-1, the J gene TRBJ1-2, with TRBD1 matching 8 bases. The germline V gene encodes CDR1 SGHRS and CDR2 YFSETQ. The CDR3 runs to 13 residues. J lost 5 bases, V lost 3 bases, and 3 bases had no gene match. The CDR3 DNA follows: TGCGCCAGCAGCTCGGGACAGGAGTATGGCTACACCTTC. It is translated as CASSSGQEYGYTF.

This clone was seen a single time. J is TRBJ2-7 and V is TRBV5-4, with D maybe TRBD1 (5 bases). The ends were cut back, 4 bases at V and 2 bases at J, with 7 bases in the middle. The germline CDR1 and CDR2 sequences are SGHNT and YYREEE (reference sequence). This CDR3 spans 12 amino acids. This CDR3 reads CASSQDTYEQYF. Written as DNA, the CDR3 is TGTGCCAGCAGCCAGGACACCTACGAGCAGTACTTC.

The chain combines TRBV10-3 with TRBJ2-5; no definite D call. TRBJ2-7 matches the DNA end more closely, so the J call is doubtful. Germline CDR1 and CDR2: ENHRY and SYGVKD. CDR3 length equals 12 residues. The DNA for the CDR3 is TGTGCCATTGGTGGGGACTCCTACGAGCAGTACTTC. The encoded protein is CAIGGDSYEQYF.

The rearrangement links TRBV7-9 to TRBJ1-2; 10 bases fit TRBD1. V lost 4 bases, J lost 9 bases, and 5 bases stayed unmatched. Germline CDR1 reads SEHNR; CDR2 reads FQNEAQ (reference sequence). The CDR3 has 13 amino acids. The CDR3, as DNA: TGTGCCAGCAGCTCGGGACAGGGGTTGCGCTACACCTTC. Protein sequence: CASSSGQGLRYTF.

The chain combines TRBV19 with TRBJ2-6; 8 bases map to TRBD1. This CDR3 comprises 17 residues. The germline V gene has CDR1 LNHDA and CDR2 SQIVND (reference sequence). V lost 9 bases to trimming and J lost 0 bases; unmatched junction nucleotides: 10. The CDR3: CASTGGQPHSGANVLTF. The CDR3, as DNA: TGTGCCAGCACAGGGGGACAGCCGCACTCTGGGGCCAACGTCCTGACTTTC.

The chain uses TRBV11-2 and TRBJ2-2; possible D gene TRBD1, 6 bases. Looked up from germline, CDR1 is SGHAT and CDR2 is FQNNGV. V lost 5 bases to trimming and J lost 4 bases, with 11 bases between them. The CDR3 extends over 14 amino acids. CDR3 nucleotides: TGTGCCAGCAGCCCCCGACAGGTCACCGGGGAGCTGTTTTTT. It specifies CASSPRQVTGELFF.